Listed below are T cell receptor beta chains from one sample, sequenced in a study of spatial heterogeneity in lung cancer. TCRdb re-called the 5' RACE reads through MiXCR, storing one row per CDR3 protein. The sample has more than 3,500 distinct CDR3 sequences, more than 25% seen once; the top ten hold approximately 15%. The source was normal lung tissue next to the tumor, collected at surgery. These receptors originate from a male donor with early-stage non-small cell lung cancer. The CDR3 runs from the conserved cysteine through the conserved F or W. A D gene is named only where the DNA matches it firmly. Size values are once, few and many counts, or a class for expanded clones, and some rows have none.

j_call,clone_size,v_call,d_call,cdr3_nt,cdr3_aa
TRBJ1-5,NA,TRBV10-3,NA,TGTGCCATCAGTGACTACAGGGAGAATCAGCCCCAGCATTTT,CAISDYRENQPQHF
TRBJ2-1,medium-sized,TRBV20-1,NA,TGCAGTGCTAGATCAGACCGGTACAATGAGCAGTTCTTC,CSARSDRYNEQFF
TRBJ2-5,NA,TRBV7-2,TRBD2,TGTGCCAGCAGCTTATACGCGGGAGGGGGAGAGACCCAGTACTTC,CASSLYAGGGETQYF
TRBJ2-1,medium-sized,TRBV12-3/TRBV12-4,NA,TGTGCCAGCAGCCCGGGCCCTATCTCCTACAATGAGCAGTTCTTC,CASSPGPISYNEQFF
TRBJ2-7,medium-sized,TRBV7-9,TRBD1,TGTGCCAGCAGCGACTGGACAGGGGCCCAGTGCGAGCAGTACTTC,CASSDWTGAQCEQYF
TRBJ2-6,NA,TRBV18,NA,TGTGCCAGCTCACCACTCGGGACTGCTGGGGCCAACGTCCTGACTTTC,CASSPLGTAGANVLTF
TRBJ2-1,few,TRBV3-1,NA,TGTGCCAGCAGCCAAGCGTCAGCCAACGCTGAGCAGTTCTTC,CASSQASANAEQFF
TRBJ2-7,medium-sized,TRBV4-1,NA,TGCGCCAGCAGTCTGGCCGCCGGTGCGGGCGTCCCCTACGAGCAGTACTTC,CASSLAAGAGVPYEQYF
TRBJ2-2,medium-sized,TRBV20-1,NA,TGCAGTGCTCAACTAGGGGTGGCGAACACCGGGGAGCTGTTTTTT,CSAQLGVANTGELFF
TRBJ1-6,NA,TRBV27,NA,TGTGCCAGCAGGGGGACCCGATACGACTATAATAATTCACCCCTCCACTTT,CASRGTRYDYNNSPLHF
TRBJ1-1,medium-sized,TRBV7-3,NA,TGTGCCAGCCTTACTAAGGGCGGGGCGAACACTGAAGCTTTCTTT,CASLTKGGANTEAFF
TRBJ2-1,medium-sized,TRBV2,TRBD1,TGTGCCAGCAGTCAATTAATGGGACAGGGGGATGAGCAGTTCTTC,CASSQLMGQGDEQFF
TRBJ2-2,NA,TRBV7-2,NA,TGTGCCAGCAGCTTAGTTGCGGGGTTGGCCACCGGGGAGCTGTTTTTT,CASSLVAGLATGELFF
TRBJ1-5,medium-sized,TRBV6-2/TRBV6-3,NA,TGTGCCAGCAGTGACGGACAGTTTAGCAATCAGCCCCAGCATTTT,CASSDGQFSNQPQHF
TRBJ2-1,NA,TRBV7-8,NA,TGTGCCAGCAGCTTTGGGACATTTAGGTTGGATGAGCAGTTCTTC,CASSFGTFRLDEQFF
TRBJ2-7,NA,TRBV6-5,NA,TGTGCCAGCACCCGATGGGGTTCCTTCTCCGAGCAGTACTTC,CASTRWGSFSEQYF
TRBJ2-5,NA,TRBV7-2,TRBD2,TGTGCCTCCACGCGGCGGGAGGGCCCAGAGACCCAGTACTTC,CASTRREGPETQYF
TRBJ1-5,many,TRBV6-1,TRBD1,TGTGCCAGCAGAGATCAGGGGGGGGCGGCTCGGAATCAGCCCCAGCATTTT,CASRDQGGAARNQPQHF
TRBJ2-4,medium-sized,TRBV20-1,TRBD1,TGCAGTGCTAGCCGACAGGGAGCCAAAAACATTCAGTACTTC,CSASRQGAKNIQYF
TRBJ2-1,NA,TRBV29-1,TRBD2,TGCAGCGGGGGACTAGCGGGAGTTTATGAGCAGTTCTTC,CSGGLAGVYEQFF
TRBJ1-1,many,TRBV20-1,NA,TGCAGTGCTACACCCGGGACGGTCGAGAACACTGAAGCTTTCTTT,CSATPGTVENTEAFF
TRBJ1-2,medium-sized,TRBV27,NA,TGTGCCAGCAGTTCGACCCGAACTGCCAGGGTCTATGGCTACACCTTC,CASSSTRTARVYGYTF
TRBJ1-1,NA,TRBV3-1,NA,TGTGCCAGCAGTCCCCGGGCCTTAGCGACTGAAGCTTTCTTT,CASSPRALATEAFF
TRBJ1-5,NA,TRBV7-6,TRBD1,TGTGCCAGCAGCTCTCCTCCCAATCGCCGGGACAGGGTTTTTCAGCCCCAGCATTTT,CASSSPPNRRDRVFQPQHF
TRBJ2-1,medium-sized,TRBV2,NA,TGTGCCAGCAGTGAATTCCTGGGTTACAATGAGCAGTTCTTC,CASSEFLGYNEQFF
TRBJ2-7,NA,TRBV7-6,TRBD1,TGTGCCAGCAGCTCCCCCCTACAGGGGGCGTACGAGCAGTACTTC,CASSSPLQGAYEQYF
TRBJ2-3,medium-sized,TRBV9,NA,TGTGCCAGCAGCGTAAACTTACTAGATTCCACAGATACGCAGTATTTT,CASSVNLLDSTDTQYF
TRBJ1-5,medium-sized,TRBV20-1,NA,TGCAGTGCTCAAACCGGGGGCGGGAGTGGCAATCAGCCCCAGCATTTT,CSAQTGGGSGNQPQHF
TRBJ2-1,large,TRBV3-1,TRBD2,TGTGCCAGCAGCCAAGATTGGAGCGGGAGCGCTTCCGAGCAGTTCTTC,CASSQDWSGSASEQFF
TRBJ2-5,NA,TRBV6-1,NA,TGTGCCAGCAGTGAAGTATTCAGGTCAGAGACCCAGTACTTC,CASSEVFRSETQYF
TRBJ2-6,medium-sized,TRBV28,NA,TGTGCCAGCAGTTTTAGACAGGCCCGCTCTGGGGCCAACGTCCTGACTTTC,CASSFRQARSGANVLTF
TRBJ1-5,many,TRBV7-9,TRBD1,TGTGCCAGCAGCTTCCAGGGGGCAAGCAATCAGCCCCAGCATTTT,CASSFQGASNQPQHF
TRBJ2-7,NA,TRBV20-1,NA,TGCAGTGCAGACGACGGGTCGGGGACCTACGAGCAGTACTTC,CSADDGSGTYEQYF
TRBJ2-2,few,TRBV20-1,TRBD2,TGCAGTGCTAGTAGCAGCGGGACGGCGAACACCGGGGAGCTGTTTTTT,CSASSSGTANTGELFF
TRBJ1-1,medium-sized,TRBV5-1,NA,TGCGCCAGCAGCTTTGCAGGGGCAGGGAACACTGAAGCTTTCTTT,CASSFAGAGNTEAFF
TRBJ2-2,NA,TRBV12-3/TRBV12-4,TRBD2,TGTGCCAGCCAGCCGACTAGCGGGAACACCGGGGAGCTGTTTTTT,CASQPTSGNTGELFF
TRBJ2-3,medium-sized,TRBV27,NA,TGTGCCAGCAGTCCCTACTACGAGAACACAGATACGCAGTATTTT,CASSPYYENTDTQYF
TRBJ2-1,medium-sized,TRBV20-1,NA,TGCAGTGCTAACCGTTACAATGAGCAGTTCTTC,CSANRYNEQFF
TRBJ2-3,NA,TRBV18,NA,TGTGCCAGCTCACCACCGGGACAACCTAGCACAGATACGCAGTATTTT,CASSPPGQPSTDTQYF
TRBJ2-2,medium-sized,TRBV20-1,NA,TGCAGTGCCCGTCGGGCAGGGACCGGGGAGCTGTTTTTT,CSARRAGTGELFF
TRBJ2-7,NA,TRBV12-3/TRBV12-4,NA,TGTGCCAGCACACGGACGGATGTGTACGAGCAGTACTTC,CASTRTDVYEQYF
TRBJ2-1,medium-sized,TRBV20-1,TRBD1,TGCAGTGCTCGAGGGGACAGGGGGTGGTCCGATGAGCAGTTCTTC,CSARGDRGWSDEQFF
TRBJ2-4,few,TRBV21-1,NA,TGTGCCAGCAGCAAAGCAAGGACTAACGCCAAAAACATTCAGTACTTC,CASSKARTNAKNIQYF
TRBJ2-5,NA,TRBV7-3,NA,TGTGCCAGCAGCCACGGGTTAGAAGAGACCCAGTACTTC,CASSHGLEETQYF
TRBJ1-4,medium-sized,TRBV28,TRBD1,TGTGCCAGCAGACCAGGGGGAATTAATGAAAAACTGTTTTTT,CASRPGGINEKLFF
TRBJ2-2,medium-sized,TRBV9,NA,TGTGCCAGCAGCCTAACCGGGAGTGGGACCGGGGAGCTGTTTTTT,CASSLTGSGTGELFF
TRBJ2-2,many,TRBV20-1,NA,TGCAGTGCTCCAGTACAGGCGGCCACCGGGGAGCTGTTTTTT,CSAPVQAATGELFF
TRBJ1-3,NA,TRBV7-2,NA,TGTGCCAGCAGCCCTCGCCAGGGGACACTCTCTGGAAACACCATATATTTT,CASSPRQGTLSGNTIYF
TRBJ2-7,NA,TRBV2,NA,TGTGCCAGCAGTGAATTAGACCGCACCATGGCCTACGAGCAGTACTTC,CASSELDRTMAYEQYF
TRBJ1-3,NA,TRBV6-5,NA,TGTGCCAGCAGTTACGGGGGGGGAAACACCATATATTTT,CASSYGGGNTIYF
TRBJ1-1,medium-sized,TRBV6-1,TRBD1,TGTGCCAGCAGTGCGGACAGGGGGGACACTGAAGCTTTCTTT,CASSADRGDTEAFF
TRBJ2-6,medium-sized,TRBV27,TRBD1,TGTGCCAGCAGTGCCCCGGGACAGGCCATCTCTGGGGCCAACGTCCTGACTTTC,CASSAPGQAISGANVLTF
TRBJ2-1,medium-sized,TRBV20-1,TRBD2,TGCAGTGCCCGAAGACTAGCAGGTAATGAGCAGTTCTTC,CSARRLAGNEQFF
TRBJ1-1,medium-sized,TRBV5-1,NA,TGCGCCAGCAGCTTGGTGGGCTTTAGACAGCCACCGAACACTGAAGCTTTCTTT,CASSLVGFRQPPNTEAFF
TRBJ1-4,medium-sized,TRBV14,TRBD1,TGTGCCAGCAGCCTAACCGGGACAGGGGGAAGTGAACTGTTTTTT,CASSLTGTGGSELFF